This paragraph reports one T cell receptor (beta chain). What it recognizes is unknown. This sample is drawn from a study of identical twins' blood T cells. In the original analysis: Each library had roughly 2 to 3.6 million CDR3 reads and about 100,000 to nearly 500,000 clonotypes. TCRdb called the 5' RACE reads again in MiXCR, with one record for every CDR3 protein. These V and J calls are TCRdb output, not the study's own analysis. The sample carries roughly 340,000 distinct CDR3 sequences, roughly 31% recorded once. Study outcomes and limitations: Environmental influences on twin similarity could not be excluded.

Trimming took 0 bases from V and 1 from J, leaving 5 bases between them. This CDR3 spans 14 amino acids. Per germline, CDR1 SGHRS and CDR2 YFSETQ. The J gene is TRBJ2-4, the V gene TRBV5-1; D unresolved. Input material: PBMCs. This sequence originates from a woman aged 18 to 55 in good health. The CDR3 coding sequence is TGCGCCAGCAGCTTGGGTGGGGCCAAAAACATTCAGTACTTC. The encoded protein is CASSLGGAKNIQYF. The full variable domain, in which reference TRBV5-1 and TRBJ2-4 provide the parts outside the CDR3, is KAGVTQTPRYLIKTRGQQVTLSCSPISGHRSVSWYQQTPGQGLQFLFEYFSETQRNKGNFPGRFSGRQFSNSRSEMNVSTLELGDSALYLCASSLGGAKNIQYFGAGTRLSVL.